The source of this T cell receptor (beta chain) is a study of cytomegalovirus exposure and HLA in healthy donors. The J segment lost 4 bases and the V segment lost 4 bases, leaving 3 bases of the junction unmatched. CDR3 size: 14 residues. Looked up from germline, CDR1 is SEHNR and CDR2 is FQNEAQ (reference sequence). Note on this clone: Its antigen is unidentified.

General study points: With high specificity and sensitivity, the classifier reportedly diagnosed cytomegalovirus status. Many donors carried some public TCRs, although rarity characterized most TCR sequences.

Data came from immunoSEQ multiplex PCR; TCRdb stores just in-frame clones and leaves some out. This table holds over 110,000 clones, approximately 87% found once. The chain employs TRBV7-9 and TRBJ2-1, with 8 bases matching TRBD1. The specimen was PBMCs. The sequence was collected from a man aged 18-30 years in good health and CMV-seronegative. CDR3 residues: CASSSGQGYNEQFF. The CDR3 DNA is TGTGCCAGCAGCTCAGGACAGGGATACAATGAGCAGTTCTTC.